These 8 T cell receptor beta chains were sequenced from one sample in a study of control samples from healthy donors and cancer patients. Method: immunoSEQ multiplex PCR; TCRdb's copy keeps in-frame clones and lacks some. The sample lists 90,000 to 120,000 clones; 70% to 85% were seen once. Sequencing used blood. The origin of the receptors is a man aged 18 to 29 in good health.

The CDR3 sequence is CASTTTSGGANTQYF. The CDR3, as DNA: TGTGCCAGCACTACGACTAGCGGGGGGGCCAATACGCAGTATTTT. The chain is built from TRBV7-9 and TRBJ2-3; TRBD2 agrees at 14 bases. The CDR3 length is 15 residues. With V trimmed by 7 bases and J by 7 bases, 7 bases remained unmatched. CDR1 and CDR2 from the germline V gene are SEHNR and FQNEAQ (reference sequence).

This chain links TRBV27 with TRBJ1-6; 11 nucleotides agree with TRBD1. The CDR3 contains 15 residues. Trimming cost V 6 bases and J 10 bases; bases outside gene matches: 8. Germline V CDR1 and CDR2: MNHEY, SMNVEV (reference sequence). CDR3: CASRIRTGGESPLHF. DNA for the CDR3: TGTGCCAGCAGAATTAGGACAGGGGGCGAATCACCCCTCCACTTT.

This clone has a handful of counts. The CDR3 spells CASSLAGWGYTF. The DNA of the CDR3 is TGCGCCAGCAGCTTGGCGGGCTGGGGCTACACCTTC. The chain couples TRBV5-1 to TRBJ1-2; no clear D. CDR3 size: 12 residues. Trimming cost V 0 bases and J 8 bases, with 8 bases left between them. Germline values: CDR1 SGHRS, CDR2 YFSETQ. Full variable domain (missing parts from reference TRBV5-1 and TRBJ1-2): KAGVTQTPRYLIKTRGQQVTLSCSPISGHRSVSWYQQTPGQGLQFLFEYFSETQRNKGNFPGRFSGRQFSNSRSEMNVSTLELGDSALYLCASSLAGWGYTFGSGTRLTVV.

V is TRBV27 and J is TRBJ2-6; 7 positions match TRBD1. The CDR3 length is 18 residues. Germline V gives CDR1 MNHEY, CDR2 SMNVEV (reference sequence). J gave up 0 bases and V 1 base, and 6 bases lay outside the gene matches. This chain's CDR3 is CASSLLPTGHSGANVLTF. As DNA, the CDR3 is TGTGCCAGCAGTTTATTACCGACAGGGCACTCTGGGGCCAACGTCCTGACTTTC.

The chain is built from TRBV6-5 and TRBJ2-2, with D perhaps TRBD2 (7 bases). Germline lookup yields CDR1 MNHEY and CDR2 SVGAGI. The V end was cut by 6 bases, the J end by 3 bases, with 14 bases between. The CDR3 consists of 15 residues. The DNA of the CDR3 is TGTGCCAGCAGAGAGCCGGGGGGCTACACCGGGGAGCTGTTTTTT. It encodes CASREPGGYTGELFF.

The V and J genes are TRBV11-2 and TRBJ1-2; TRBD1 might be the D (6 bases). V dropped 2 bases and J dropped 5 bases, with 15 bases sitting between them. Germline V lookup: CDR1 SGHAT, CDR2 FQNNGV. The CDR3 totals 15 residues. DNA for the CDR3: TGTGCCAGCAGCTTAAGTTTGACAGGACAGTATGGCTACACCTTC. Protein sequence: CASSLSLTGQYGYTF.

This clone turned up a few times. This chain links TRBV6-5 with TRBJ1-2, with D tentatively TRBD1 (5 bases). The CDR3 covers 15 residues. The germline V and J ends were trimmed by 0 bases and 8 bases, with 16 bases remaining between them. Germline V lookup: CDR1 MNHEY, CDR2 SVGAGI. The CDR3 DNA sequence: TGTGCCAGCAGTTACTCGACCTCGGAGGGGCGAGGCTACACCTTC. The encoded protein is CASSYSTSEGRGYTF.

V and J are TRBV6-5 and TRBJ2-1; TRBD2 is a possible D gene (6 bases). The CDR3 runs 13 residues. V lost 6 bases and J lost 4, with 10 bases in between. Germline values: CDR1 MNHEY, CDR2 SVGAGI. CDR3 nucleotides: TGTGCCAGCAGGCCCCGGGGGTACAATGAGCAGTTCTTC. Its translation: CASRPRGYNEQFF.